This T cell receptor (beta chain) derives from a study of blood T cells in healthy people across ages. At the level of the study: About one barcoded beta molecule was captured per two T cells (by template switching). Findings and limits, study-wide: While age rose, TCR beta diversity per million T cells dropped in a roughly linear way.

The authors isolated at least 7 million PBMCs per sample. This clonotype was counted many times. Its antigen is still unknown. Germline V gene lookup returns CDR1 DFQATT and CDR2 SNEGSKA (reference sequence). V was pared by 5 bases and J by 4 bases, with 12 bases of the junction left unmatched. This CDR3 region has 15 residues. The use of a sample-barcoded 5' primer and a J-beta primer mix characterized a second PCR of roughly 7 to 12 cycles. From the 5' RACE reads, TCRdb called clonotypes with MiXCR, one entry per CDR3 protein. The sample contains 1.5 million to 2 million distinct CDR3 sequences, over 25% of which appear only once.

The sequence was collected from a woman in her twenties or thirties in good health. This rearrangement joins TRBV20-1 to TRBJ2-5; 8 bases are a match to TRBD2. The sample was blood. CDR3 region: CSAPPDGLAGETQYF. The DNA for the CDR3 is TGCAGTGCTCCCCCCGATGGGCTAGCGGGAGAGACCCAGTACTTC.